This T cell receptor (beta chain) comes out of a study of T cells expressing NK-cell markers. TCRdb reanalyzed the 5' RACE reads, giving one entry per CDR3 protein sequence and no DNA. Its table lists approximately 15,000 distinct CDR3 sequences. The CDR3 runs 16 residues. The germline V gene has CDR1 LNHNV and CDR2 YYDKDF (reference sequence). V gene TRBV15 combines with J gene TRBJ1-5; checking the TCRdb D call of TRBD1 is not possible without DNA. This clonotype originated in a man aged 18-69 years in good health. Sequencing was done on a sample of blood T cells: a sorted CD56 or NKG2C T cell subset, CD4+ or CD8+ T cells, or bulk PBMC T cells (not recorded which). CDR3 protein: CATSRDRSGAHQPQHF.